The 25 T cell receptor beta chains in this list originate from one sample, sequenced in a study of PD-L1 blockade in urothelial cancer. Sequenced by immunoSEQ multiplex PCR; TCRdb stores in-frame clones only, minus some. This sample yields around 43,000 clones, of which roughly 90% are seen a single time; 20% to 30% belongs to the top ten. The time point denotes: pretreatment peripheral blood. This sample comprised PBMCs, obtained around atezolizumab (anti-PD-L1) treatment. The receptors were gathered from a donor at least 40 years old with urothelial cancer.

This chain links TRBV19 with TRBJ2-1, with D perhaps TRBD1 (6 bases). Germline V lookup: CDR1 LNHDA, CDR2 SQIVND (reference sequence). There are 18 residues in the CDR3. The CDR3 bases are TGTGCACCCCGCCTCGTTTGGGGGCGTCGTAGCTCCTACAATGAGCAGTTCTTC. Its translation is CAPRLVWGRRSSYNEQFF.

V is TRBV15 and J is TRBJ2-1; 10 nucleotides line up with TRBD2. Germline V gives CDR1 LNHNV, CDR2 YYDKDF (reference sequence). The CDR3 runs to 17 residues. With V trimmed by 5 bases and J by 4 bases, 11 bases remained unmatched. This CDR3 reads CATSPRTSGRGYNEQFF. CDR3 sequence (DNA): TGTGCCACCAGCCCCCGGACTAGCGGCCGGGGGTACAATGAGCAGTTCTTC.

The chain has TRBV18 and TRBJ2-7; D gene uncertain. With 6 bases removed from V and 0 bases from J, the gap between germline ends came to 15 bases. The germline CDR1 and CDR2 sequences are KGHSH and LQKENI. The length of the CDR3 is 15 residues. CDR3 nucleotide sequence: TGTGCCAGCTCCCGAACCACCGGGTCCTCCTACGAGCAGTACTTC. Encoded protein: CASSRTTGSSYEQYF.

The chain is built from TRBV2 and TRBJ2-5, with 11 nucleotides matching TRBD1. V dropped 10 bases and J dropped 3; count of bases not matched to a gene: 4. Germline assignment: CDR1 SNHLY and CDR2 FYNNEI. The CDR3 contains 13 residues. CDR3 nucleotide sequence: TGTGCCACCCCGGGACAGGGGGAAGAGACCCAGTACTTC. Translation: CATPGQGEETQYF.

The chain links TRBV18 to TRBJ2-7; TRBD2 is a possible D gene (6 bases). The V gene's germline CDR1 is KGHSH and CDR2 LQKENI. Trimming removed 3 bases at V and 2 bases at J, with 14 bases between. The CDR3 totals 15 residues. The CDR3 DNA reads TGTGCCAGCTCACCGGAGGGAAGCGTTCCCTACGAGCAGTACTTC. Its translation is CASSPEGSVPYEQYF.

Worth noting for this clone: A read error may account for a junction end that differs from germline. This chain uses TRBV6-1 with TRBJ2-6; 9 nucleotides match TRBD2. The CDR3 loop spans 13 amino acids. The germline CDR1 and CDR2 sequences are MNHNS and SASEGT. The CDR3 coding sequence is TGTGCCAGCAGTGAAAGGGGTTGGGGACTAGCAGCTTTC. It yields the protein CASSERGWGLAAF.

CDR3 protein: CASSPSTSASSDTQYF. CDR3 in DNA: TGTGCCAGCAGCCCCTCCACTAGCGCATCATCAGATACGCAGTATTTT. The chain is built from TRBV7-6 and TRBJ2-3, with 7 bases matching TRBD2. The germline CDR1 and CDR2 sequences are SGHVS and FNYEAQ. The CDR3 sequence is 16 residues long. J was trimmed by 4 bases and V by 5 bases; bases with no gene match: 12.

This chain links TRBV5-8 with TRBJ1-2, with D unclear. Germline loops: CDR1 SGHTS, CDR2 YDEGEE. This CDR3 spans 15 amino acids. V lost 0 bases, J lost 1 base, and 10 bases lay in between. The CDR3 sequence: CASSLGVHFNYGYTF. In nucleotides, the CDR3 is TGTGCCAGCAGCTTGGGTGTCCACTTTAACTATGGCTACACCTTC. Full variable domain (missing parts from reference TRBV5-8 and TRBJ1-2): EAGVTQSPTHLIKTRGQQATLRCSPISGHTSVYWYQQALGLGLQFLLWYDEGEERNRGNFPPRFSGRQFPNYSSELNVNALELEDSALYLCASSLGVHFNYGYTFGSGTRLTVV.

The gene calls are TRBV7-9 and TRBJ1-1; D remains unclear. CDR3 length: 13 amino acids. V lost 3 bases, J lost 6 bases, and 11 bases lay in between. Germline lookup yields CDR1 SEHNR and CDR2 FQNEAQ (reference sequence). CDR3 in amino acids: CASSLAGGAEAFF. The CDR3 DNA follows: TGTGCCAGCAGCTTGGCAGGAGGAGCTGAAGCTTTCTTT.

V gene TRBV18 combines with J gene TRBJ1-5; D ambiguous. This CDR3 has 13 residues. V lost 5 bases and J lost 4, with 9 bases in between. From germline, CDR1 is KGHSH and CDR2 LQKENI. CDR3 DNA: TGTGCCAGCTCAACCACAGCTAATCAGCCCCAGCATTTT. Translating gives CASSTTANQPQHF.

The genes are TRBV11-2 and TRBJ2-2; D is undetermined. V shed 4 bases and J shed 4 bases, with 10 bases lying between them. The CDR3 loop spans 14 amino acids. In germline, CDR1 is SGHAT, CDR2 FQNNGV. The CDR3 region is CASSSSLVTGELFF. CDR3 in DNA: TGTGCCAGCAGCTCCTCCCTAGTCACCGGGGAGCTGTTTTTT.

CDR3: CASSPPGGDEQYF. The DNA of the CDR3 is TGTGCCAGCAGCCCCCCTGGGGGGGACGAGCAGTACTTC. The chain joins TRBV7-8 to TRBJ2-7, with TRBD2 matching over 7 bases. The CDR3 has 13 amino acids. Germline CDR1 and CDR2: SGHVS and FQNEAQ. After removal of 5 bases from V and 5 bases from J, the junction contained 6 bases not matched to a gene. The whole variable domain, remainder taken from reference TRBV7-8 and TRBJ2-7, is GAGVSQSPRYKVAKRGQDVALRCDPISGHVSLFWYQQALGQGPEFLTYFQNEAQLDKSGLPSDRFFAERPEGSVSTLKIQRTQQEDSAVYLCASSPPGGDEQYFGPGTRLTVT.

The chain employs TRBV18 and TRBJ1-3, with D uncertain. Between the trimmed V and J ends, which lost 2 bases and 0 bases, there was a span of 11 bases. The CDR3 extends over 16 amino acids. Germline lookup yields CDR1 KGHSH and CDR2 LQKENI. CDR3 protein: CASSPSMGDSGNTIYF. The CDR3 DNA follows: TGTGCCAGCTCACCATCGATGGGCGACTCTGGAAACACCATATATTTT.

The CDR3 loop reads CASTLAGVWQETQYF. The CDR3 DNA reads as TGCGCCAGCACACTAGCGGGAGTTTGGCAAGAGACCCAGTACTTC. V and J are TRBV5-1 and TRBJ2-5, with 11 bases fitting TRBD2. CDR1 and CDR2 (germline): SGHRS, YFSETQ. There are 15 residues in the CDR3. V shed 6 bases, J shed 2 bases, and the junction held 6 bases outside the gene matches.

The chain joins TRBV29-1 to TRBJ1-1; TRBD1 agrees at 8 bases. The germline gives CDR1 SQVTM, CDR2 ANQGSEA. Trimming at V came to 4 bases and at J to 11 bases, leaving 18 bases not matched to a gene. This CDR3 is built from 15 residues. CDR3 residues: CSVVRDRNLPGRAFF. CDR3 bases: TGCAGCGTTGTCCGGGACAGGAACCTTCCTGGGAGGGCTTTCTTT.

V is TRBV2 and J is TRBJ2-1; 7 bases are shared with TRBD2. This CDR3 has 14 amino acids. Per the germline V gene, CDR1 is SNHLY and CDR2 is FYNNEI. Trimming at V came to 3 bases and at J to 7 bases, leaving 6 bases not matched to a gene. The CDR3 region has the DNA TGTGCCAGCAGTGAGTTGCGGGAGCGGAATGAGCAGTTCTTC. This sequence encodes CASSELRERNEQFF.

This chain uses TRBV30 with TRBJ2-1; D uncertain. Germline-derived CDR1 and CDR2 are GTSNPN and SVGIG (reference sequence). This CDR3 is built from 15 residues. V dropped 2 bases and J dropped 4 bases, with 15 bases sitting between them. This CDR3 is CAWSQTGFRYNEQFF. In DNA form, the CDR3 reads TGTGCCTGGAGTCAGACCGGGTTTCGGTACAATGAGCAGTTCTTC.

V is TRBV6-5 and J is TRBJ1-5; maybe TRBD1 (5 bases). Germline CDR1 is MNHEY and CDR2 is SVGAGI. Trimming stripped 2 bases from V and 6 bases from J, with 14 bases between. The CDR3 contains 15 residues. CDR3 region: CASSYGAGGSQPQHF. In nucleotides, the CDR3 is TGTGCCAGCAGTTACGGGGCCGGGGGTAGTCAGCCCCAGCATTTT.

In the case of this clone: At one end the junction does not follow the germline gene, possibly because of a read error. The chain links TRBV7-7 to TRBJ2-7, with 8 bases matching TRBD2. Germline CDR1 SSHAT, CDR2 FNYEAQ (reference sequence). The CDR3 spans 14 residues. The CDR3 is CASSPGGGFHEQYF. CDR3 DNA: TGTGCTAGCAGCCCGGGGGGGGGATTCCACGAGCAGTACTTC.

This chain connects TRBV30 to TRBJ1-1; 7 bases fit TRBD1. The CDR3 is 13 residues long. The ends lost 5 bases at V and 4 bases at J; junction bases unmatched: 7. In germline, CDR1 is GTSNPN, CDR2 SVGIG (reference sequence). Here the CDR3 DNA reads TGTGCCTGGGTGGGACAGTTGGGCACTGAAGCTTTCTTT. Its protein product is CAWVGQLGTEAFF.

This clone was observed once. CDR3 sequence: CASSLGQGTYEQYF. The CDR3 DNA follows: TGTGCCAGCAGCTTAGGGCAGGGGACCTACGAGCAGTACTTC. This rearrangement joins TRBV7-2 to TRBJ2-7; tentative D call: TRBD1 (6 bases). The CDR3 loop spans 14 amino acids. Germline V lookup: CDR1 SGHTA, CDR2 FQGNSA. The V and J ends lost 1 base and 2 bases respectively, with 9 bases between them.

This chain joins TRBV11-2 and TRBJ2-2, with a possible D match to TRBD2 (5 bases). Germline V gene data show CDR1 as SGHAT and CDR2 as FQNNGV. This CDR3 is 13 amino acids long. Trimming pared 5 bases from V and 1 base from J, leaving 5 bases between. The CDR3 nucleotides are TGTGCCAGCAGCCGGGGGAACACCGGGGAGCTGTTTTTT. Translated: CASSRGNTGELFF. Filled out from reference TRBV11-2 and TRBJ2-2, the complete variable domain reads EAGVAQSPRYKIIEKRQSVAFWCNPISGHATLYWYQQILGQGPKLLIQFQNNGVVDDSQLPKDRFSAERLKGVDSTLKIQPAKLEDSAVYLCASSRGNTGELFFGEGSRLTVL.

This chain joins TRBV30 and TRBJ2-1, with a tentative D call TRBD2 (5 bases). This CDR3 has 14 residues. V was pared by 0 bases and J by 8 bases, with 14 bases between. The germline V gene has CDR1 GTSNPN and CDR2 SVGIG (reference sequence). CDR3 region: CAWSVRLAGHEQFF. In DNA, the CDR3 is TGTGCCTGGAGTGTACGCCTAGCCGGCCATGAGCAGTTCTTC.

In this sample, this clone turned up once. The chain uses TRBV18 and TRBJ2-7; a possible D gene is TRBD2 (7 bases). Germline CDR1 KGHSH, CDR2 LQKENI. The V end was cut by 1 base, the J end by 5 bases, with 15 bases between. The CDR3 has 15 amino acids. The CDR3 region is CASSPLEGGGHEQYF. CDR3 sequence (DNA): TGTGCCAGCTCACCACTGGAGGGAGGGGGGCACGAGCAGTACTTC.

The V gene is TRBV9, the J gene TRBJ1-3, with TRBD1 matching 7 bases. The CDR3 totals 15 residues. J lost 4 bases, V lost 3 bases, and 7 bases had no gene match. Germline CDR1 is SGDLS and CDR2 is YYNGEE. This CDR3 is CASSALPGQGNTIYF. The CDR3 DNA sequence: TGTGCCAGCAGCGCCCTCCCGGGACAGGGAAACACCATATATTTT.